This entry lists 27 T cell receptor beta chains sequenced from one sample in a study of CD8 T cells in ankylosing spondylitis. TCRdb re-called the 5' RACE reads through MiXCR, storing one row per CDR3 protein. Of a few hundred thousand distinct CDR3 sequences listed, about 10% are singletons. The sequenced sample consisted of blood, either unsorted or a sorted T cell fraction (not recorded which). The source of these receptors is a male donor with ankylosing spondylitis or in good health (not recorded which).

In this sample, this clonotype turned up many times. The rearrangement links TRBV2 to TRBJ2-7; tentatively, D is TRBD1 (7 bases). Per the germline V gene, CDR1 is SNHLY and CDR2 is FYNNEI. V lost 4 bases, J lost 5 bases, and 12 bases lay in between. The CDR3 runs to 13 residues. CDR3 nucleotides: TGTGCCAGCAGTGTGACAGGGAGGAACGAGCAGTACTTC. This codes for CASSVTGRNEQYF.

The chain joins TRBV7-2 to TRBJ1-4, with D unclear. The CDR3 is 14 amino acids. Germline V gene sequence: CDR1 SGHTA, CDR2 FQGNSA. V was cut by 6 bases and J by 8 bases, with 16 bases left in between. The CDR3 loop reads CASRRSLGGEKLFF. CDR3 nucleotides: TGTGCCAGCAGGAGATCACTGGGAGGGGAAAAACTGTTTTTT. Drawing the rest from reference TRBV7-2 and TRBJ1-4, the complete variable domain is GAGVSQSPSNKVTEKGKDVELRCDPISGHTALYWYRQSLGQGLEFLIYFQGNSAPDKSGLPSDRFSAERTGGSVSTLTIQRTQQEDSAVYLCASRRSLGGEKLFFGSGTQLSVL.

In this sample, this clonotype turned up many times. The V call is TRBV29-1, the J call TRBJ2-1; 9 bases agree with TRBD1. The CDR3 totals 14 residues. CDR1 and CDR2 from the germline V gene are SQVTM and ANQGSEA. V dropped 7 bases and J dropped 5; count of bases not matched to a gene: 9. CDR3 DNA: TGCAGCGCCCTAGTGGGACAGGGTCACAATGAGCAGTTCTTC. Translation gives CSALVGQGHNEQFF.

This clonotype appeared many times. The chain is built from TRBV28 and TRBJ2-3; the D gene is possibly TRBD1 (6 bases). Germline V lookup: CDR1 MDHEN, CDR2 SYDVKM. The CDR3 extends over 13 amino acids. Between the trimmed V and J ends, which lost 7 bases and 4 bases, there was a span of 12 bases. This chain's CDR3 is CASTRDIADTQYF. The CDR3 coding sequence is TGTGCCAGCACCCGGGACATCGCAGATACGCAGTATTTT.

This chain connects TRBV5-5 to TRBJ1-5; D is possibly TRBD1 (5 bases). CDR3 size: 13 residues. Germline CDR1 is SGHKS and CDR2 is YYEKEE (reference sequence). V was shortened by 4 bases and J by 6 bases, with 11 bases between the two germline ends. CDR3 DNA sequence: TGTGCCAGCAGCCTCGGGGACGTTCAGCCCCAGCATTTT. Translated: CASSLGDVQPQHF.

The table lists this clonotype with many counts. The chain couples TRBV7-3 to TRBJ1-1, with 7 bases identical to TRBD1. This CDR3 is built from 15 residues. V lost 5 bases, J lost 3 bases, and 9 bases stayed unmatched. Germline CDR1 SGHTA, CDR2 FQGTGA. The CDR3 coding sequence is TGTGCCAGCAGCCCCGCGGATCAGGGGGACACTGAAGCTTTCTTT. It translates to CASSPADQGDTEAFF.

The chain combines TRBV6-2 or TRBV6-3 with TRBJ2-3, with D possibly being TRBD1 or TRBD2 (5 bases each). The length of the CDR3 is 15 residues. V lost 0 bases to trimming and J lost 6 bases, with 13 bases between them. CDR1 and CDR2 (germline): MNHEY, SVGEGT. The CDR3 DNA follows: TGTGCCAGCAGTTACTCGACCGGGGACCTGGATACGCAGTATTTT. This translates into CASSYSTGDLDTQYF.

This clonotype was picked up many times. The chain is built from TRBV7-8 and TRBJ2-3, with TRBD2 matching over 10 bases. The germline gives CDR1 SGHVS, CDR2 FQNEAQ. V was clipped by 5 bases and J by 0 bases; unmatched bases: 14. The CDR3 has 19 amino acids. CDR3 in amino acids: CASSGPIVQRGGSTDTQYF. In DNA, the CDR3 is TGTGCCAGCAGCGGCCCTATAGTCCAGCGGGGGGGGAGCACAGATACGCAGTATTTT. The variable domain in full, with the rest retrieved from reference TRBV7-8 and TRBJ2-3, is GAGVSQSPRYKVAKRGQDVALRCDPISGHVSLFWYQQALGQGPEFLTYFQNEAQLDKSGLPSDRFFAERPEGSVSTLKIQRTQQEDSAVYLCASSGPIVQRGGSTDTQYFGPGTRLTVL.

This clonotype was found many times. The chain combines TRBV11-2 with TRBJ2-7; D gene unclear. V was trimmed by 4 bases and J by 0 bases, leaving 10 bases between them. The CDR3 runs to 14 residues. Germline lookup yields CDR1 SGHAT and CDR2 FQNNGV. The CDR3 DNA follows: TGTGCCAGCAGCTCCGGGTCACACTCCTACGAGCAGTACTTC. This encodes CASSSGSHSYEQYF.

This clonotype was picked up a small number of times. The chain links TRBV30 to TRBJ2-3; D possibly corresponds to TRBD1 (6 bases). Trimming removed 0 bases at V and 8 bases at J, with 6 bases between. This CDR3 is built from 11 residues. In germline, CDR1 is GTSNPN, CDR2 SVGIG (reference sequence). The CDR3 nucleotides read TGTGCCTGGAGTGTAGGGGGTACGCAGTATTTT. It yields the protein CAWSVGGTQYF.

This clonotype was seen ten or more times. The J gene is TRBJ2-7, the V gene TRBV12-3 or TRBV12-4; TRBD1 matches 9 bases. The CDR3 length is 14 residues. Trimming took 5 bases from V and 5 from J; bases not matched to a gene: 7. CDR3 protein: CASSPPDRGNEQYF. CDR3 bases: TGTGCCAGCAGTCCCCCGGACAGGGGAAACGAGCAGTACTTC.

This clonotype came up many times. The chain links TRBV7-9 to TRBJ2-7; TRBD1 might be the D (6 bases). The CDR3 is made up of 14 amino acids. Germline CDR1 reads SEHNR; CDR2 reads FQNEAQ (reference sequence). Trimming removed 5 bases at V and 2 bases at J, with 13 bases between. This chain's CDR3 is CASSPIQGPYEQYF. Written as DNA, the CDR3 is TGTGCCAGCAGCCCTATACAGGGACCCTACGAGCAGTACTTC.

This clonotype showed up many times. The J gene is TRBJ1-5, the V gene TRBV5-8, with D perhaps matching TRBD1 (6 bases). V gave up 4 bases and J gave up 1 base, with 9 bases separating them. Germline V gives CDR1 SGHTS, CDR2 YDEGEE. CDR3 length: 14 amino acids. The CDR3 region has the DNA TGTGCCAGCAGCCGTGGACAGAGCAATCAGCCCCAGCATTTT. It codes for CASSRGQSNQPQHF.

This clonotype was observed a handful of times. This rearrangement joins TRBV5-6 to TRBJ2-1, with 12 bases aligning to TRBD2. This CDR3 spans 17 amino acids. Germline V gives CDR1 SGHDT, CDR2 YYEEEE. The ends lost 2 bases at V and 0 bases at J; junction bases unmatched: 3. The CDR3 spells CASSLLTSGGSYNEQFF. CDR3 sequence (DNA): TGTGCCAGCAGCTTATTGACTAGCGGGGGCTCCTACAATGAGCAGTTCTTC.

The V and J genes are TRBV20-1 and TRBJ1-2, with D maybe TRBD1 (5 bases). V was trimmed by 5 bases and J by 5 bases, leaving 12 bases between them. The CDR3 is 12 amino acids. Per the germline V gene, CDR1 is DFQATT and CDR2 is SNEGSKA (reference sequence). The CDR3 DNA reads TGCAGTGCTGATCGGGGCTCTTATGGCTACACCTTC. It is translated as CSADRGSYGYTF.

The chain has TRBV3-1 and TRBJ2-1; D is possibly TRBD2 (7 bases). The germline V and J ends were trimmed by 7 bases and 4 bases, with 14 bases remaining between them. Germline V gives CDR1 LGHDT, CDR2 YNNKEL (reference sequence). CDR3 length: 14 residues. The CDR3 DNA follows: TGTGCCAGCATTGGGGGGGCAGGTTACAATGAGCAGTTCTTC. Its translation is CASIGGAGYNEQFF.

This clonotype turned up a few times. V is TRBV12-3 or TRBV12-4 and J is TRBJ2-7; the D gene is possibly TRBD2 (7 bases). The V end lost 7 bases, the J end lost 0 bases, and 16 bases lay between the germline ends. The CDR3 spans 15 residues. For the CDR3, the DNA is TGTGCCAGCAAGCGGGGACACCCGAGCTCCTACGAGCAGTACTTC. The encoded protein is CASKRGHPSSYEQYF.

This clonotype was seen repeatedly, ten times or more. The genes are TRBV27 and TRBJ2-7; tentatively, D is TRBD1 (5 bases). Trimming shortened V by 7 bases and J by 2 bases, and 12 bases separated the two germline ends. Germline-derived CDR1 and CDR2 are MNHEY and SMNVEV (reference sequence). This CDR3 has 13 amino acids. The CDR3 loop is CASTDWGTYEQYF. CDR3 coding DNA: TGTGCCAGCACCGACTGGGGCACCTACGAGCAGTACTTC.

This rearrangement joins TRBV20-1 to TRBJ1-4; 10 nucleotides match TRBD1. The CDR3 is 16 amino acids. Germline lookup yields CDR1 DFQATT and CDR2 SNEGSKA (reference sequence). Trimming cost V 6 bases and J 3 bases; bases outside gene matches: 10. The CDR3 here is CSANDRGPAPNEKLFF. For the CDR3, the DNA is TGCAGTGCAAATGACAGGGGGCCGGCCCCTAATGAAAAACTGTTTTTT.

This clonotype showed up many times. The V and J genes are TRBV5-1 and TRBJ2-6; 7 bases fit TRBD2. The length of the CDR3 is 17 residues. Per the germline V gene, CDR1 is SGHRS and CDR2 is YFSETQ. J was trimmed by 0 bases and V by 2 bases; bases with no gene match: 5. The CDR3 bases are TGCGCCAGCAGCTTATGGGGGGGATCCTCTGGGGCCAACGTCCTGACTTTC. Its protein is CASSLWGGSSGANVLTF.

In its sample, this clonotype was seen many times. V is TRBV25-1 and J is TRBJ2-6, with 12 bases identical to TRBD2. J gave up 3 bases and V 0 bases, and 6 bases lay outside the gene matches. The CDR3 sequence is 19 residues long. From germline, CDR1 is MGHDK and CDR2 SYGVNS. CDR3 sequence (DNA): TGTGCCAGCAGTGAATATGAGCTAGCGGGGGGGTATGGGGCCAACGTCCTGACTTTC. Protein product: CASSEYELAGGYGANVLTF.

This clonotype has ten or more counts. V gene TRBV7-2 combines with J gene TRBJ2-7, with TRBD1 matching 7 bases. CDR1 and CDR2 from the germline V gene are SGHTA and FQGNSA. V dropped 5 bases and J dropped 4; count of bases not matched to a gene: 5. The CDR3 is 13 residues long. The CDR3 sequence: CASSGSGGYEQYF. Here the CDR3 DNA reads TGTGCCAGCAGCGGTTCAGGGGGTTACGAGCAGTACTTC.

About this clonotype itself: A much larger clone differs by one base, so this may be a read error. This chain joins TRBV5-1 and TRBJ1-1, with 12 bases matching TRBD1. Germline values: CDR1 SGHRS, CDR2 YFSETQ. This CDR3 spans 16 amino acids. Here the CDR3 reads CASSFGTGGSNSEAFF. CDR3 nucleotides: TGCGCCAGCAGCTTCGGGACAGGGGGCTCGAACTCTGAAGCTTTCTTT. Combining the CDR3 with reference TRBV5-1 and TRBJ1-1 gives the whole variable domain KAGVTQTPRYLIKTRGQQVTLSCSPISGHRSVSWYQQTPGQGLQFLFEYFSETQRNKGNFPGRFSGRQFSNSRSEMNVSTLELGDSALYLCASSFGTGGSNSEAFFGQGTRLTVV.

This clonotype was found many times. The chain recombines TRBV20-1 with TRBJ2-2; 10 nucleotides align to TRBD1. Germline V CDR1 and CDR2: DFQATT, SNEGSKA (reference sequence). J gave up 4 bases and V 6 bases, and 5 bases lay outside the gene matches. This CDR3 spans 14 amino acids. The DNA for the CDR3 is TGCAGTGCGCCGGGACAGGGGTTCACCGGGGAGCTGTTTTTT. Translating gives CSAPGQGFTGELFF.

This clonotype has at least ten counts. V gene TRBV20-1 combines with J gene TRBJ1-5; D is unresolved. The CDR3 has 16 amino acids. With 0 bases removed from V and 4 bases from J, the gap between germline ends came to 16 bases. CDR1 DFQATT and CDR2 SNEGSKA come from the germline V gene (reference sequence). The CDR3 nucleotides read TGCAGTGCTAGAGATCCCAGAAGATACTCAAATCAGCCCCAGCATTTT. As protein: CSARDPRRYSNQPQHF.

The rearrangement joins TRBV10-3 to TRBJ2-3; 9 nucleotides align to TRBD2. Per germline, CDR1 ENHRY and CDR2 SYGVKD. Germline trimming cut 0 bases from V and 5 bases from J; bases unmatched to any gene: 9. This CDR3 is built from 17 residues. CDR3 bases: TGTGCCATCAGTGAGTCGAGAGGCGGGGGGGCCGGAGATACGCAGTATTTT. Translating it yields CAISESRGGGAGDTQYF.

This rearrangement joins TRBV7-2 to TRBJ2-5; no clear D gene. The germline V gene has CDR1 SGHTA and CDR2 FQGNSA. Trimming pared 5 bases from V and 9 bases from J, leaving 22 bases between. This CDR3 has 15 residues. CDR3 nucleotides: TGTGCCAGCAGCGTCAATATCCAACCCAGCCTCCCCCAGTACTTC. Residues: CASSVNIQPSLPQYF.